Listed below are T cell receptor beta chains from one sample, sequenced in a study of T cell responses to AZD1222 COVID-19 vaccine. Libraries were prepared by immunoSEQ multiplex PCR; TCRdb keeps only in-frame clonotypes and omits some of them. The table has 160,000 or so clones, 85% to 90% seen once. Sequencing was performed on peripheral blood, taken on day 0 of AZD1222 vaccination. The receptors shown here come from an adult in good health. Each CDR3 is given with its conserved first and last residue. The D gene is left open where the match is weak. Clone size, where shown, is once, few, many, or a class for clones that have expanded.

j_call cdr3_length clone_size d_call v_call cdr3_aa cdr3_nt
TRBJ2-1 15 NA NA TRBV25-1 CASSGRGGSYNEQFF TGTGCCAGCAGTGGGCGCGGGGGCTCTTACAATGAGCAGTTCTTC
TRBJ2-1 15 NA NA TRBV11-3 CASSPGGRTYNEQFF TGTGCCAGCAGCCCCGGTGGGCGTACGTACAATGAGCAGTTCTTC
TRBJ2-1 15 NA NA TRBV11-2 CASSLESGFMNEQFF TGTGCCAGCAGCTTAGAGTCAGGGTTTATGAATGAGCAGTTCTTC
TRBJ1-1 14 NA TRBD1 TRBV5-1 CASSLGDSLTEAFF TGCGCCAGCAGCTTGGGGGACAGCCTCACTGAAGCTTTCTTT
TRBJ1-2 14 NA NA TRBV18 CASSPRQLPLGYTF TGTGCCAGCTCACCACGTCAGCTTCCCCTTGGCTACACCTTC
TRBJ1-1 15 NA NA TRBV5-4 CASSLGVRRNTEAFF TGTGCCAGCAGCTTGGGGGTCAGGCGCAACACTGAAGCTTTCTTT
TRBJ2-7 14 NA NA TRBV6-2/TRBV6-3 CASSYWSPTSEQYF TGTGCCAGCAGTTACTGGTCCCCCACCTCCGAGCAGTACTTC
TRBJ1-4 14 NA TRBD1 TRBV28 CASSRNRGNEKLFF TGTGCCAGCAGCCGCAACAGGGGGAATGAAAAACTGTTTTTT
TRBJ2-3 15 NA NA TRBV7-2 CASSLALGGADTQYF TGTGCCAGCAGCTTAGCCTTAGGAGGGGCAGATACGCAGTATTTT
TRBJ1-1 12 NA TRBD1 TRBV30 CAWYRGLAEAFF TGTGCCTGGTACAGGGGGCTCGCTGAAGCTTTCTTT
TRBJ1-2 15 once NA TRBV6-5 CASSMGGDPFYGYTF TGTGCCAGCAGCATGGGAGGGGACCCTTTTTATGGCTACACCTTC
TRBJ1-1 11 once NA TRBV2 CASIENTEAFF TGTGCCAGCATAGAGAACACTGAAGCTTTCTTT
TRBJ1-1 14 NA NA TRBV18 CASSPESMNTEAFF TGTGCCAGCTCACCAGAATCGATGAACACTGAAGCTTTCTTT
TRBJ1-1 12 NA NA TRBV7-9 CASSVIDTEAFF TGTGCCAGCAGCGTTATTGACACTGAAGCTTTCTTT
TRBJ1-6 16 NA NA TRBV30 CAWSVIGVSRNSPLHF TGTGCCTGGAGCGTGATCGGGGTCTCCCGCAATTCACCCCTCCACTTT
TRBJ1-5 14 NA NA TRBV5-3 CARSLRGVRQPQHF TGTGCCAGAAGCCTCCGAGGGGTGAGGCAGCCCCAGCATTTT
TRBJ2-4 15 NA NA TRBV7-9 CASSPDTPGIDIQYF TGTGCCAGCAGCCCAGACACCCCGGGGATAGACATTCAGTACTTC
TRBJ2-1 14 NA NA TRBV9 CASSVYLLGDEQFF TGTGCCAGCAGCGTATATCTTTTGGGGGATGAGCAGTTCTTC
TRBJ1-2 14 NA NA TRBV7-8 CASSLTGGPGGYTF TGTGCCAGCAGCTTAACTGGGGGGCCGGGAGGCTACACCTTC
TRBJ2-7 14 NA TRBD1 TRBV11-2 CASSARQGGYEQYF TGTGCCAGCAGCGCCCGACAGGGGGGCTACGAGCAGTACTTC
TRBJ2-1 16 once TRBD2 TRBV18 CASSGNSGASYNEQFF TGTGCCAGCTCAGGGAATAGCGGGGCCTCCTACAATGAGCAGTTCTTC
TRBJ2-5 15 NA TRBD1 TRBV7-6 CASSKDRGREETQYF TGTGCCAGCAGCAAGGACAGGGGGCGCGAGGAGACCCAGTACTTC
TRBJ2-5 16 NA TRBD2 TRBV7-2 CASSLVFSGSEETQYF TGTGCCAGCAGCTTAGTGTTCAGCGGGAGCGAAGAGACCCAGTACTTC